This T cell receptor beta chain was found in a study of blood T cell repertoires in COVID-19. Profiled with immunoSEQ multiplex PCR; TCRdb holds only in-frame clones, not every one. The profile shows about 70,000 clones, around nine tenths of them singletons. This clonotype originated in a woman aged 55-75 years with acute or convalescent COVID-19. Sequences were obtained from peripheral blood.

CDR3 protein: CAISLGQPYEQYF. CDR3 nucleotides: TGTGCCATCAGTTTGGGACAGCCTTACGAGCAGTACTTC. The chain has TRBV10-3 and TRBJ2-7; 7 positions agree with TRBD1. Germline lookup yields CDR1 ENHRY and CDR2 SYGVKD. The CDR3 is 13 residues long. V dropped 5 bases and J dropped 4; count of bases not matched to a gene: 5.